This T cell receptor (beta chain) was sequenced for a study of T cells in Graves' hyperthyroidism and ophthalmopathy. Study results and limitations: Ophthalmopathy was told apart from stable hyperthyroidism by a 13 V-J model.

The CDR3 regions of TCR beta were amplified from RNA transcripts. In the first-round RT-PCR of the TCR CDR3, the HTBI primer set was used. TCRdb called the multiplex PCR reads again in MiXCR, with one record for every CDR3 protein. The sample shows about 400,000 distinct CDR3 sequences, less than 20% of them seen only once. There are a few counts of this clonotype. Its antigen is undetermined. Material for sequencing was blood. The TCR originated in a woman aged 18-29 years with Graves' hyperthyroidism.

The CDR3 loop reads CATAEYSNQPQHF. In nucleotides, the CDR3 is TGTGCCACCGCAGAGTATAGCAATCAGCCCCAGCATTTT. This sequence joins TRBV27 and TRBJ1-5; D gene uncertain. The CDR3 spans 13 residues. Germline V gene data show CDR1 as MNHEY and CDR2 as SMNVEV (reference sequence). Trimming took 10 bases from V and 0 from J, leaving 10 bases between them.